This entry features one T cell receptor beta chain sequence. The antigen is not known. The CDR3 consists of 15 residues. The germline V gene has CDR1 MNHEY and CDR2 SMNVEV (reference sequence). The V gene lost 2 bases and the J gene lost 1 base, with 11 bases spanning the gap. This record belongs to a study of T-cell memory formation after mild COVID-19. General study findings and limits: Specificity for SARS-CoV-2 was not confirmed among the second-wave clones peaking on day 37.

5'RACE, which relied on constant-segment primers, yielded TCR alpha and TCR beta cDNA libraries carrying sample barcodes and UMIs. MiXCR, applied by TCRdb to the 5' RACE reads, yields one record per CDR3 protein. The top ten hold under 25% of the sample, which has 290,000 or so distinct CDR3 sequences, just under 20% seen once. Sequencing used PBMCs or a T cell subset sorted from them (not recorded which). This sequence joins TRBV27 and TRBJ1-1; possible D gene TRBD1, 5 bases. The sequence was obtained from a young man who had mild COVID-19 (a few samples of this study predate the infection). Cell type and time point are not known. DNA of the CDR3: TGTGCCAGCAGTTTAAACGGCGGGGGGAACACTGAAGCTTTCTTT. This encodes CASSLNGGGNTEAFF.